This passage covers 21 T cell receptor beta chains from one sample sequenced in a study of monozygotic twins with inflammatory bowel disease (dated by TCRdb to about 2019). Library preparation employed 5' RACE. The sequencer was an Illumina HiSeq 2500. The reads, reprocessed by TCRdb, yield one row per CDR3 protein sequence and no DNA. Per the sample table, the count is 85,000 to 110,000 distinct CDR3 sequences. 1.9% of the sample goes to the ten largest clones. Sequenced sample: blood. These receptors were obtained from a human donor with ulcerative colitis or Crohn's disease, or a healthy co-twin of an affected twin (not recorded which).

V gene TRBV11-3 combines with J gene TRBJ2-7; TCRdb gives TRBD1 as the D gene, but with no DNA this cannot be confirmed. Germline loops: CDR1 SGHNT, CDR2 YENEEA. CDR3 size: 17 residues. CDR3 protein: CASSLGLRTDTSYEQYF.

The gene calls are TRBV24-1 and TRBJ2-5; TCRdb names TRBD2, which stays unverified in the absence of DNA. The CDR3 has 14 amino acids. Germline V gene data show CDR1 as KGHDR and CDR2 as SFDVKD. The CDR3 reads CATSDLAGQETQYF.

V and J are TRBV24-1 and TRBJ2-1; checking the TCRdb D call of TRBD1 is not possible without DNA. CDR1 is KGHDR and CDR2 is SFDVKD in the germline V gene. This CDR3 has 15 amino acids. The CDR3 reads CATSDLGHGYNEQFF.

The genes are TRBV20-1 and TRBJ2-3; TCRdb's D gene call, TRBD1, goes unchecked for lack of DNA. The CDR3 is 17 residues long. The germline gives CDR1 DFQATT, CDR2 SNEGSKA (reference sequence). CDR3 sequence reads: CSARATKGTGTADTQYF.

The chain recombines TRBV1 with TRBJ1-6; TCRdb lists TRBD1, though no DNA is available to test this call. TRBV1 is given as a pseudogene. This CDR3 is built from 14 residues. CDR3 loop: CTSSLPILYSPLHF.

The rearrangement joins TRBV19 to TRBJ1-5; TCRdb proposes TRBD1, but this gene call is untestable without DNA. CDR3 length: 15 residues. Per germline, CDR1 LNHDA and CDR2 SQIVND (reference sequence). The CDR3 sequence: CASSKLQGGNQPQHF.

This chain joins TRBV6-6 and TRBJ2-1. This CDR3 comprises 12 residues. Germline-derived CDR1 and CDR2 are MNHNY and SVGAGI (reference sequence). This CDR3 reads CASSYFSSEQFF.

The genes are TRBV4-3 and TRBJ2-7; TCRdb reports TRBD1, a call that lacks DNA to check it against. Germline CDR1 is LGHNA and CDR2 is YSLEER. This CDR3 region has 14 residues. CDR3 protein: CASSQYRQGYEQYF.

The chain is built from TRBV5-1 and TRBJ1-1; the D gene TCRdb calls, TRBD1, cannot be checked with no DNA. The germline gives CDR1 SGHRS, CDR2 YFSETQ. The CDR3 extends over 14 amino acids. CDR3 residues: CASSLTGVDTEAFF.

This chain joins TRBV28 and TRBJ2-7; TCRdb outputs TRBD1, but without DNA this stays unchecked. Germline CDR1 reads MDHEN; CDR2 reads SYDVKM. There are 16 residues in the CDR3. The CDR3 sequence is CASSFHGQGRNYEQYF.

The chain links TRBV5-5 to TRBJ1-6. This CDR3 spans 14 amino acids. The germline CDR1 and CDR2 sequences are SGHKS and YYEKEE (reference sequence). This CDR3 is CASSLEGNNSPLHF. Based on the CDR3 plus reference TRBV5-5 and TRBJ1-6, the full variable domain is DAGVTQSPTHLIKTRGQQVTLRCSPISGHKSVSWYQQVLGQGPQFIFQYYEKEERGRGNFPDRFSARQFPNYSSELNVNALLLGDSALYLCASSLEGNNSPLHFGNGTRLTVT.

This rearrangement joins TRBV18 to TRBJ2-2. Germline assignment: CDR1 KGHSH and CDR2 LQKENI. The CDR3 consists of 15 residues. CDR3 loop: CASSPRQTGTGELFF.

The V and J genes are TRBV29-1 and TRBJ2-3; TCRdb calls TRBD2, which cannot be checked without DNA. CDR1 and CDR2 (germline): SQVTM, ANQGSEA. CDR3 length: 11 residues. The CDR3 reads CSMRELNTQYF.

This chain joins TRBV28 and TRBJ2-7. The CDR3 totals 13 residues. CDR1 MDHEN and CDR2 SYDVKM come from the germline V gene. The CDR3: CASSRQGSYEQYF.

CDR3 amino acids: CSARLPPYEQYF. The V and J genes are TRBV20-1 and TRBJ2-7. There are 12 residues in the CDR3. Germline V gene sequence: CDR1 DFQATT, CDR2 SNEGSKA (reference sequence).

The V gene is TRBV20-1, the J gene TRBJ2-7; TCRdb's D call of TRBD1 is untestable without DNA. The CDR3 has 13 residues. In germline, CDR1 is DFQATT, CDR2 SNEGSKA (reference sequence). CDR3 region: CSATGTGVDEQYF.

The V gene is TRBV12-3 or TRBV12-4, the J gene TRBJ1-2. The CDR3 is made up of 13 amino acids. CDR3 amino acids: CASSLGFNYGYTF.

The CDR3 sequence is CASSSGGGEQFF. The rearrangement joins TRBV5-6 to TRBJ2-1; the TCRdb call, TRBD2, lacks DNA for checking. Germline CDR1 SGHDT, CDR2 YYEEEE. The CDR3 covers 12 residues.

The chain employs TRBV24-1 and TRBJ2-3. CDR1 and CDR2 (germline): KGHDR, SFDVKD. This CDR3 spans 15 amino acids. This chain's CDR3 is CATSMTSTGTDTQYF.

The gene calls are TRBV20-1 and TRBJ1-2. The CDR3 contains 13 residues. Germline V lookup: CDR1 DFQATT, CDR2 SNEGSKA (reference sequence). The CDR3 region is CSAREHGSPGYTF.

The chain couples TRBV5-1 to TRBJ1-2. The germline V gene has CDR1 SGHRS and CDR2 YFSETQ. This CDR3 has 14 residues. CDR3 protein: CASSLNEREDGYTF.